Following are 30 T cell receptor beta chains from one sample sequenced in a study of tumor and adjacent non-tumor tissue in lung cancer. The template was RNA from unsorted bulk tissue. This non-tumor lung sample came from over 3 cm beyond the tumor edge. A modified ARM-PCR protocol with three rounds of nested PCR amplified TCRbeta. TCRdb independently ran MiXCR on the multiplex PCR reads; one entry per CDR3 protein. This table has some 80,000 distinct CDR3 sequences, approximately 80% appearing once. Source material: distant non-tumor lung tissue. Receptors were obtained from a man aged 60-69 years with non-small cell lung cancer.

Only one count was recorded for this clonotype. The gene calls are TRBV4-3 and TRBJ1-1; D is unclear. The CDR3 is 17 residues long. Germline lookup yields CDR1 LGHNA and CDR2 YSLEER. The V end was cut by 10 bases, the J end by 4 bases, with 28 bases between. The CDR3 loop reads CAISQDVPGSNGTEAFF. In DNA, the CDR3 is TGCGCCATTAGCCAAGACGTTCCGGGCAGTAATGGCACTGAAGCTTTCTTT.

Note on this clonotype: Sequence at one end of the junction differs from germline and may be a read error. V usage is TRBV11-2 and J usage is TRBJ2-5; D is possibly TRBD1 (5 bases). Germline CDR1 reads SGHAT; CDR2 reads FQNNGV. This CDR3 has 14 amino acids. The CDR3 here is CGSSYGQVQETQYF. The CDR3 DNA reads TGTGGCAGCAGCTATGGACAAGTCCAAGAGACCCAGTACTTC. Full variable domain (missing parts from reference TRBV11-2 and TRBJ2-5): EAGVAQSPRYKIIEKRQSVAFWCNPISGHATLYWYQQILGQGPKLLIQFQNNGVVDDSQLPKDRFSAERLKGVDSTLKIQPAKLEDSAVYLCGSSYGQVQETQYFGPGTRLLVL.

This sequence joins TRBV4-1 and TRBJ2-1; 12 nucleotides agree with TRBD2. CDR1 and CDR2 (germline): MGHRA, YSYEKL. CDR3 length equals 16 residues. Germline trimming cut 2 bases from V and 9 bases from J; bases unmatched to any gene: 8. The CDR3 DNA sequence: TGCGCCAGCAGCCAAAAATCAGCTAGCGGGGGGGGTGAGCAGTTCTTC. Amino acids: CASSQKSASGGGEQFF.

This clonotype has only a few counts. A much larger clone is a single base away; this may be a read error. Likely a read error: the CDR3 ends without its conserved phenylalanine or tryptophan. V gene TRBV4-2 combines with J gene TRBJ1-2; 7 nucleotides match TRBD1. The length of the CDR3 is 17 residues. Trimming cost V 0 bases and J 5 bases; bases outside gene matches: 12. Germline CDR1 and CDR2: LGHNA and YNFKEQ. This chain's CDR3 is CASSQDRWRGQEYGYTV. DNA for the CDR3: TGTGCCAGCAGCCAAGATCGGTGGAGGGGGCAGGAGTATGGCTACACCGTC.

In the case of this clonotype: Relative to the germline gene, one junction end is altered; a read error may explain this. This sequence joins TRBV12-3 or TRBV12-4 and TRBJ2-1; 8 nucleotides line up with TRBD2. CDR3 length equals 16 residues. CDR3 loop: CASTPTAGVSHNEQFF. The CDR3 nucleotides are TGTGCCAGCACTCCCACAGCGGGGGTCTCCCACAATGAGCAGTTCTTC.

Regarding this clonotype: A much larger clonotype is one base distant, so this may be a read error. The chain employs TRBV28 and TRBJ2-7; D tentatively fits TRBD1 or TRBD2 (5 bases each). V lost 5 bases and J 2 bases, leaving 16 bases between the germline ends. The germline V gene encodes CDR1 MDHEN and CDR2 SYDVKM. This CDR3 contains 15 residues. The CDR3 region is CASSPRQGRPYEQYF. The CDR3 DNA reads as TGTGCCAGCAGTCCCCGGCAGGGACGCCCCTACGAGCAGTACTTC. The entire variable domain, with the rest obtained from reference TRBV28 and TRBJ2-7, is as follows: DVKVTQSSRYLVKRTGEKVFLECVQDMDHENMFWYRQDPGLGLRLIYFSYDVKMKEKGDIPEGYSVSREKKERFSLILESASTNQTSMYLCASSPRQGRPYEQYFGPGTRLTVT.

This sequence joins TRBV6-6 and TRBJ1-6, with 8 bases lining up with TRBD1. J lost 7 bases, V lost 6 bases, and 8 bases had no gene match. The germline V gene has CDR1 MNHNY and CDR2 SVGAGI (reference sequence). The CDR3 spans 15 residues. CDR3 coding DNA: TGTGCCAGCAGATGCCGGACAGGGTCCAATTCACCCCTCCACTTT. Its translation is CASRCRTGSNSPLHF.

Turning to this clonotype: In this CDR3 the conserved last residue, phenylalanine or tryptophan, is missing, so a read error is likely. The limits of the CDR3 on the DNA are not certain, so only TCRdb's listed CDR3 is given. J is TRBJ2-2 and V is TRBV29-1; TRBD1, the table's D call, was not compared with the DNA. The CDR3 sequence runs 14 residues, both termini included. CDR1 and CDR2 (germline): SQVTM, ANQGSEA. CDR3 sequence reads: CSVQGAGNSGELFI.

The gene calls are TRBV29-1 and TRBJ2-2; D might be TRBD2 (5 bases). V lost 7 bases and J lost 1, with 10 bases in between. Germline values: CDR1 SQVTM, CDR2 ANQGSEA. The CDR3 covers 13 residues. The DNA for the CDR3 is TGCAGCGCTCTAGCCAGGAACACCGGGGAGCTGTTTTTT. Its protein is CSALARNTGELFF.

A remark on this clonotype: Sequence at one end of the junction differs from germline and may be a read error. V gene TRBV5-6 combines with J gene TRBJ2-7; possible D gene TRBD1, 6 bases. Germline V lookup: CDR1 SGHDT, CDR2 YYEEEE. The CDR3 totals 12 residues. DNA of the CDR3: TGTGCCAGCAGGTGGGGGAAGGGGGAGCAGCACTTC. Protein product: CASRWGKGEQHF.

The chain is built from TRBV7-3 and TRBJ2-3; TRBD2 aligns across 9 bases. The ends lost 4 bases at V and 11 bases at J; junction bases unmatched: 10. The CDR3 totals 14 residues. Germline-derived CDR1 and CDR2 are SGHTA and FQGTGA. CDR3 loop: CASSYGTSQEMQYF. The CDR3 DNA sequence: TGTGCCAGCAGCTACGGGACTAGCCAAGAAATGCAGTATTTT.

About this clonotype itself: The junction departs from germline at one end; a sequencing error may be responsible. The CDR3 DNA is TGTGTCAGCAGTCCCCGTGCGGGCGTAGGGGCCAAAAACATTCAGTACTTC. Translation: CVSSPRAGVGAKNIQYF. V gene TRBV4-2 combines with J gene TRBJ2-4; TRBD2 is a possible D gene (5 bases). The length of the CDR3 is 17 residues. Germline assignment: CDR1 LGHNA and CDR2 YNFKEQ.

This clonotype was detected only once. Relative to the germline gene, one junction end is altered; a read error may explain this. The chain couples TRBV20-1 to TRBJ2-1; D perhaps matches TRBD2 (5 bases). Germline V CDR1 and CDR2: DFQATT, SNEGSKA (reference sequence). The CDR3 is 14 amino acids. The CDR3 loop is CSHNGVLNYNEQFF. DNA for the CDR3: TGCAGCCACAACGGGGTCCTGAACTACAATGAGCAATTCTTC.

Here the CDR3 reads CAWEQGTLGTQYF. CDR3 sequence (DNA): TGTGCCTGGGAACAGGGGACTTTGGGGACCCAGTACTTC. The chain combines TRBV30 with TRBJ2-5, with D possibly matching TRBD1 (7 bases). The length of the CDR3 is 13 residues. V was shortened by 5 bases and J by 7 bases, with 17 bases between the two germline ends. Germline CDR1 GTSNPN, CDR2 SVGIG (reference sequence). The whole variable domain, filled in from reference TRBV30 and TRBJ2-5, reads SQTIHQWPATLVQPVGSPLSLECTVEGTSNPNLYWYRQAAGRGLQLLFYSVGIGQISSEVPQNLSASRPQDRQFILSSKKLLLSDSGFYLCAWEQGTLGTQYFGPGTRLLVL.

Of note for this clonotype: This CDR3 fails to terminate in the conserved phenylalanine or tryptophan, so it likely reflects a read error. The chain couples TRBV14 to TRBJ2-1, with 9 nucleotides matching TRBD2. Germline assignment: CDR1 SGHDN and CDR2 FVKESK. The CDR3 is 15 residues long. The CDR3 spells CANSQGRTSVNEQFS. The CDR3 coding sequence is TGTGCCAACAGCCAAGGGAGGACTAGCGTTAATGAGCAGTTCTCC.

A word on this clonotype: This may be a read error: a much more frequent sequence differs by one nucleotide. The chain employs TRBV6-2 or TRBV6-3 and TRBJ2-7, with D hard to call. Germline assignment: CDR1 MNHEY and CDR2 SVGEGT. The CDR3 covers 12 residues. V dropped 7 bases and J dropped 7 bases, with 14 bases sitting between them. DNA of the CDR3: TGTGCCAGCAATTCCTACTGGGTTGAGCAGTACTTC. Its protein is CASNSYWVEQYF.

A word on this clonotype: Its ends do not fully match the called genes, so a read error is possible. The CDR3 sequence is CASSSAGLAYKQYF. Here the CDR3 DNA reads TGTGCCAGCAGTTCAGCTGGCCTGGCCTACAAGCAGTACTTC. This chain connects TRBV12-3 or TRBV12-4 to TRBJ2-7; D uncertain. The CDR3 extends over 14 amino acids.

This chain joins TRBV5-4 and TRBJ2-7; a possible D gene is TRBD1 (6 bases). The CDR3 is made up of 13 amino acids. Germline values: CDR1 SGHNT, CDR2 YYREEE (reference sequence). V lost 7 bases, J lost 7 bases, and 18 bases lay in between. CDR3 nucleotide sequence: TGTGCCAGCTGCTGGACAGCGCTTGGTGAGCAGTACTTC. It is translated as CASCWTALGEQYF.

The sample holds a few counts of this clonotype. Its ends do not fully match the called genes, so a read error is possible. The genes are TRBV11-2 and TRBJ1-6; D not certain. Germline CDR1 reads SGHAT; CDR2 reads FQNNGV. This CDR3 comprises 15 residues. CDR3 in amino acids: CASSLGGYNNSPFHF. In DNA, the CDR3 is TGTGCCAGCAGCTTAGGAGGTTACAATAATTCACCCTTCCACTTT. The entire variable domain, with the rest obtained from reference TRBV11-2 and TRBJ1-6, is as follows: EAGVAQSPRYKIIEKRQSVAFWCNPISGHATLYWYQQILGQGPKLLIQFQNNGVVDDSQLPKDRFSAERLKGVDSTLKIQPAKLEDSAVYLCASSLGGYNNSPFHFGNGTRLTVT.

As to this clonotype: The junction shows a germline mismatch at one end, possibly a read error. For the CDR3, the DNA is TGTGCCAGTAGCTCCCAGGGAGCGGGAGCATACAGAGCCGTGGAGCTGTTTTTT. It is translated as CASSSQGAGAYRAVELFF. This rearrangement joins TRBV11-3 to TRBJ2-2; 8 bases align to TRBD2. Germline V CDR1 and CDR2: SGHNT, YENEEA. CDR3 length: 18 amino acids.

A single count supports this clonotype. No conserved phenylalanine or tryptophan is present at the end of the CDR3, so a read error is the likely explanation. The chain uses TRBV11-3 and TRBJ2-5, with D unresolved. Trimming removed 9 bases at V and 0 bases at J, with 5 bases between. The germline CDR1 and CDR2 sequences are SGHNT and YENEEA. The CDR3 has 11 amino acids. In DNA form, the CDR3 reads TGTGCCAGGCTGTACCAAGAGACCCAGTACCTC. It translates to CARLYQETQYL.

The table lists this clonotype with many counts. The chain links TRBV6-5 to TRBJ1-2; TRBD1 matches 7 bases. From germline, CDR1 is MNHEY and CDR2 SVGAGI. J was trimmed by 7 bases and V by 5 bases; bases with no gene match: 7. The CDR3 sequence is 13 residues long. The CDR3 protein is CASSTTRTGGYTF. The CDR3 DNA follows: TGTGCCAGCAGTACTACACGGACAGGTGGCTACACCTTC.

This clonotype appeared a single time. This could be a read error, since a much larger clone is one nucleotide away. The V gene is TRBV5-4, the J gene TRBJ1-4, with D perhaps matching TRBD1 (6 bases). The CDR3 totals 15 residues. Germline V gene lookup returns CDR1 SGHNT and CDR2 YYREEE (reference sequence). Trimming cost V 3 bases and J 9 bases, with 18 bases left between them. The CDR3: CASSSSGRGAKKLFF. The CDR3 DNA reads as TGTGCCAGCAGCTCCTCGGGACGGGGGGCGAAAAAACTGTTTTTT. The full variable domain, with the rest looked up from reference TRBV5-4 and TRBJ1-4, is ETGVTQSPTHLIKTRGQQVTLRCSSQSGHNTVSWYQQALGQGPQFIFQYYREEENGRGNFPPRFSGLQFPNYSSELNVNALELDDSALYLCASSSSGRGAKKLFFGSGTQLSVL.

This clonotype was recorded many times. The V call is TRBV6-2 or TRBV6-3, the J call TRBJ1-1, with TRBD1 matching 11 bases. The V gene's germline CDR1 is MNHEY and CDR2 SVGEGT. This CDR3 has 14 residues. J was trimmed by 7 bases and V by 6 bases; bases with no gene match: 7. CDR3 amino acids: CASRHSGTGGEAFF. The CDR3 DNA reads TGTGCCAGCAGGCACTCCGGGACAGGGGGTGAAGCTTTCTTT.

Comment on this clonotype: This may arise from a read error, as a much more abundant clone is one base away. The rearrangement uses TRBV5-1 and TRBJ1-5; D ambiguous. This CDR3 contains 11 residues. The germline CDR1 and CDR2 sequences are SGHRS and YFSETQ. The CDR3 nucleotides are TGCACCAGCAGCTTCGGTCAGCCCCAGCATTTT. Translation: CTSSFGQPQHF.

Remarks on this clonotype: A read error may account for a junction end that differs from germline. The chain joins TRBV11-2 to TRBJ2-7; no clear D gene. CDR1 is SGHAT and CDR2 is FQNNGV in the germline V gene. This CDR3 is built from 13 residues. The CDR3 protein is CGSSLDTLYGQYF. CDR3 DNA: TGTGGGAGCAGCTTAGACACGCTCTACGGGCAGTACTTC.

This clonotype was counted many times. The chain joins TRBV29-1 to TRBJ1-6; TRBD1 matches 7 bases. The CDR3 sequence is 13 residues long. Germline CDR1 is SQVTM and CDR2 is ANQGSEA. The V and J ends lost 4 bases and 3 bases, in that order; junction bases with no gene match: 0. In nucleotides, the CDR3 is TGCAGCGTTGGGGACAGCTATAATTCACCCCTCCACTTT. It encodes CSVGDSYNSPLHF.

Points on this clonotype: The CDR3 does not end in the conserved phenylalanine or tryptophan, so this is likely a read error. This rearrangement joins TRBV20-1 to TRBJ2-7; 10 bases are a match to TRBD1. The junction had 16 bases not matched to a gene; V was cut back by 2 bases and J by 6 bases. The germline CDR1 and CDR2 sequences are DFQATT and SNEGSKA (reference sequence). The length of the CDR3 is 17 residues. The CDR3 is CSARPRSGDRGLPEQYS. The CDR3 DNA reads as TGCAGTGCTAGACCTCGCTCGGGGGACAGGGGATTGCCCGAGCAGTACTCC.

The rearrangement links TRBV12-3 or TRBV12-4 to TRBJ2-7, with 8 bases lining up with TRBD1. The CDR3 has 14 residues. Here the CDR3 DNA reads TGTGTCAGTAGTTTAGGGACAGGACGGTCCGAGCAGTACTTC. This codes for CVSSLGTGRSEQYF.

Of note for this clonotype: The conserved closing phenylalanine or tryptophan is absent in this CDR3, likely reflecting a read error. The limits of the CDR3 on the DNA are not certain, so only TCRdb's listed CDR3 is given. The rearrangement joins TRBV11-2 to TRBJ1-1. Ends included, the CDR3 has 16 residues. Germline CDR1 SGHAT, CDR2 FQNNGV. The CDR3 loop reads CASSLGTVVRDTEACY.